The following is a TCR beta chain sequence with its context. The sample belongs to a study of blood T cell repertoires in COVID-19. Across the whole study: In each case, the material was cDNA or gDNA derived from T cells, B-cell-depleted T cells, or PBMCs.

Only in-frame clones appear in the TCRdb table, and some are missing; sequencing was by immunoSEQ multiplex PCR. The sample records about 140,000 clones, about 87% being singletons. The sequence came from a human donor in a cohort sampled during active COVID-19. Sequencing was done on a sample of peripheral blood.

The CDR3 is CATSDGGTGEKTDTQYF. In DNA, the CDR3 is TGTGCCACCAGTGATGGAGGGACAGGAGAAAAAACAGATACGCAGTATTTT. The V gene is TRBV24-1, the J gene TRBJ2-3; 8 nucleotides agree with TRBD1. The CDR3 has 17 residues. Germline V gene lookup returns CDR1 KGHDR and CDR2 SFDVKD. The ends lost 3 bases at V and 3 bases at J; junction bases unmatched: 10.